Below, 9 T cell receptor beta chains from the same sample are listed, as sequenced in a study of Ad26.COV2.S vaccination and SARS-CoV-2 variants. Method: immunoSEQ multiplex PCR; TCRdb's copy keeps in-frame clones and lacks some. The sample holds roughly 180,000 clones, roughly 87% seen once. The sample was peripheral blood, taken after recovery from COVID-19. The receptors derive from a human donor who had recovered from COVID-19.

The chain combines TRBV11-2 with TRBJ2-5; 8 bases agree with TRBD2. The CDR3 is 15 residues long. Germline V gives CDR1 SGHAT, CDR2 FQNNGV. V shed 3 bases, J shed 7 bases, and the junction held 10 bases outside the gene matches. This CDR3 is CASSLTPWAGGTQYF. In nucleotides, the CDR3 is TGTGCCAGCAGCTTGACCCCTTGGGCGGGAGGGACCCAGTACTTC.

This chain connects TRBV12-3 or TRBV12-4 to TRBJ1-1; D is unclear. Between the trimmed V and J ends, which lost 2 bases and 5 bases, there was a span of 6 bases. The CDR3 is 12 residues long. CDR3 residues: CASSLFGTEAFF. For the CDR3, the DNA is TGTGCCAGCAGTTTATTTGGGACTGAAGCTTTCTTT.

V and J are TRBV7-9 and TRBJ2-6; D unclear. V dropped 0 bases and J dropped 0 bases, with 9 bases sitting between them. The CDR3 consists of 17 residues. CDR1 is SEHNR and CDR2 is FQNEAQ in the germline V gene (reference sequence). CDR3 region: CASSLARSFSGANVLTF. The CDR3 DNA reads as TGTGCCAGCAGCTTAGCGCGAAGTTTCTCTGGGGCCAACGTCCTGACTTTC.

The V and J genes are TRBV7-9 and TRBJ2-1; 10 bases line up with TRBD1. The CDR3 runs 13 residues. The J segment lost 6 bases and the V segment lost 10 bases, leaving 6 bases of the junction unmatched. The germline CDR1 and CDR2 sequences are SEHNR and FQNEAQ (reference sequence). CDR3 sequence: CAIGTGASNEQFF. Written as DNA, the CDR3 is TGTGCCATCGGGACAGGGGCGTCCAATGAGCAGTTCTTC.

The rearrangement joins TRBV2 to TRBJ2-2; tentatively, D is TRBD2 (5 bases). Trimming removed 7 bases from V and 2 bases from J, with 14 bases in between. Germline loops: CDR1 SNHLY, CDR2 FYNNEI. The CDR3 runs 15 residues. CDR3 nucleotides: TGTGCCAGCATCCGGGGAAATGGTAACACCGGGGAGCTGTTTTTT. This encodes CASIRGNGNTGELFF.

The chain links TRBV7-8 to TRBJ2-7, with D unresolved. The CDR3 totals 12 residues. The germline V and J ends were trimmed by 1 base and 3 bases, with 4 bases remaining between them. Germline CDR1 and CDR2: SGHVS and FQNEAQ. CDR3 protein: CASSLDYYEQYF. The CDR3 DNA reads as TGTGCCAGCAGCTTAGATTACTACGAGCAGTACTTC.

This clone was counted at least ten times. The chain joins TRBV10-1 to TRBJ1-5; D gene ambiguous. The ends were cut back, 7 bases at V and 6 bases at J, with 7 bases in the middle. CDR1 and CDR2 from the germline V gene are WNHNN and SYGVQD (reference sequence). The CDR3 sequence is 11 residues long. CDR3 sequence reads: CASKSGQPQHF. The DNA of the CDR3 is TGCGCCAGCAAATCAGGTCAGCCCCAGCATTTT.

The rearrangement uses TRBV5-6 and TRBJ1-5; D gene unclear. In germline, CDR1 is SGHDT, CDR2 YYEEEE. CDR3 length: 17 amino acids. The V and J ends lost 1 base and 11 bases respectively, with 25 bases between them. The CDR3 nucleotides are TGTGCCAGCAGCTTGTTAGGTCCTGATTCGGCTGAAGGGTCCCAGCATTTT. Its translation is CASSLLGPDSAEGSQHF.

This clone appeared once. The J gene is TRBJ2-3, the V gene TRBV20-1; D remains ambiguous. The V gene's germline CDR1 is DFQATT and CDR2 SNEGSKA (reference sequence). The CDR3 is made up of 10 amino acids. V gave up 6 bases and J gave up 8 bases, with 9 bases separating them. The CDR3 DNA reads as TGCAGTGCCGAAAGAGGTACGCAGTATTTT. Amino acids: CSAERGTQYF.